This T cell receptor beta chain was found in a study of cytomegalovirus exposure and HLA in healthy donors. PCR employed 60 Vbeta and 13 Jbeta primers. Only in-frame clones appear in the TCRdb table, and some are missing; sequencing was by immunoSEQ multiplex PCR. Among over 150,000 clones listed, around 68% were seen once. Losses at the gene ends were 7 bases for V and 4 bases for J; bases not matched to a gene: 16. This CDR3 comprises 18 residues. The germline V gene encodes CDR1 MDHEN and CDR2 SYDVKM. The genes are TRBV28 and TRBJ1-1; 12 bases fit TRBD1. Specimen: PBMCs. The sequence derives from a man in his fifties in good health and CMV-seronegative. The CDR3 bases are TGTGCCAGCATACCTCTGGGGGACAGGGGGCTCGACGGCACTGAAGCTTTCTTT. Protein product: CASIPLGDRGLDGTEAFF. Looking up the rest from reference TRBV28 and TRBJ1-1 gives the full variable domain: DVKVTQSSRYLVKRTGEKVFLECVQDMDHENMFWYRQDPGLGLRLIYFSYDVKMKEKGDIPEGYSVSREKKERFSLILESASTNQTSMYLCASIPLGDRGLDGTEAFFGQGTRLTVV.